This T cell receptor beta chain was sequenced for a study of T cells of healthy individuals. The table lists this clonotype with many counts. TCRdb recomputed calls from the 5' RACE reads with MiXCR, one row per CDR3 protein. Of roughly 76,000 distinct CDR3 sequences in the sample, about 5.5% were seen once. The CDR3 is 15 residues long. V was clipped by 5 bases and J by 1 base; unmatched bases: 6. Germline V gene data show CDR1 as KGHSH and CDR2 as LQKENI. V usage is TRBV18 and J usage is TRBJ2-3; 7 nucleotides align to TRBD2. The sequence was obtained from a female donor in good health. The CDR3 sequence: CASSTTSDGTDTQYF. The CDR3 DNA follows: TGTGCCAGCTCAACCACTAGCGACGGCACAGATACGCAGTATTTT.